This T cell receptor (beta chain) was captured by sequencing in a study of PD-1 blockade in mismatch repair-deficient tumors. Study context: Patients had some twelve mismatch repair-deficient cancer types, all previously treated and progressing.

Trimming stripped 8 bases from V and 7 bases from J, with 18 bases between. Germline V gene data show CDR1 as MNHNY and CDR2 as SVGAGI (reference sequence). The CDR3 loop spans 14 amino acids. With respect to this clone: The antigen is not known.

Three pembrolizumab responders had their TCRs sequenced. The data were produced by immunoSEQ multiplex PCR, yet TCRdb's version contains in-frame clones alone and is incomplete. The sample has around 100,000 clones, more than 60% seen once. Overall study results and limits: Tumor-resident clones, often absent from pretreatment blood, expanded after pembrolizumab and then contracted.

This TCR was recovered from an adult with mismatch repair-deficient cancer. Specimen: peripheral blood, collected 60 weeks after starting pembrolizumab. The rearrangement joins TRBV6-6 to TRBJ2-4; tentatively, D is TRBD2 (5 bases). The CDR3 nucleotides are TGTGCCAGCCTATACTCGGGGTTAGAGAACATTCAGTACTTC. The encoded protein is CASLYSGLENIQYF.